These 10 T cell receptor beta chains share one sample of origin, sequenced in a study of regulatory T cells in long-lasting Graves disease. Arm-PCR of CDR3 regions with iRepertoire HTBI primers generated TCR beta libraries. TCRdb reprocessed the multiplex PCR reads via MiXCR and lists one record per CDR3 protein. This repertoire shows about 470,000 distinct CDR3 sequences, about 22% found once; its top ten account for about 7%. The time point is: persistent/refractory GD, antithyroid drugs over 5 years with positive TRAb. With RNA extracted from PBMCs as input, the TCR library was made. The material was peripheral blood mononuclear cells (PBMCs), obtained when the disease was refractory, from a patient treated with antithyroid drugs. The source is a female donor with Graves disease.

This clonotype was seen a few times. This rearrangement joins TRBV24-1 to TRBJ2-1; D gene uncertain. The V end was cut by 3 bases, the J end by 10 bases, with 12 bases between. The CDR3 covers 13 residues. CDR1 is KGHDR, CDR2 SFDVKD, per germline. The CDR3 protein is CATSDGGSLEQFF. As DNA, the CDR3 is TGTGCCACCAGTGATGGTGGCAGCCTAGAGCAGTTCTTC.

The J gene is TRBJ2-1, the V gene TRBV6-2 or TRBV6-3; the match to TRBD1 covers 10 bases. Germline V gene lookup returns CDR1 MNHEY and CDR2 SVGEGT. V shed 6 bases and J 5 bases; nucleotides not matched to a gene: 7. The CDR3 totals 15 residues. The chain's CDR3 is CASRGTGQGDNEQFF. The DNA of the CDR3 is TGTGCCAGCAGGGGGACTGGACAGGGGGACAATGAGCAGTTCTTC.

This clonotype was observed many times. This CDR3 is CASSTRTGAIGNTEAFF. The CDR3 nucleotides are TGTGCCAGCAGTACTCGGACAGGGGCGATTGGGAACACTGAAGCTTTCTTT. The rearrangement joins TRBV28 to TRBJ1-1, with 9 positions matching TRBD1. J was trimmed by 1 base and V by 5 bases; bases with no gene match: 11. The germline V gene has CDR1 MDHEN and CDR2 SYDVKM. The CDR3 loop spans 17 amino acids.

This clonotype was counted ten times or more. In DNA, the CDR3 is TGTGCCAGCAGTCGATACAGGGGCAATCAGCCCCAGCATTTT. Amino acid sequence: CASSRYRGNQPQHF. The chain joins TRBV28 to TRBJ1-5, with D possibly TRBD1 on 6 matching bases. The CDR3 is made up of 14 amino acids. CDR1 MDHEN and CDR2 SYDVKM come from the germline V gene. The V and J ends lost 5 bases and 2 bases respectively, with 10 bases between them.

The sample holds many counts of this clonotype. The chain recombines TRBV12-3 or TRBV12-4 with TRBJ1-5; no firm D call. This CDR3 has 15 amino acids. V lost 2 bases and J lost 1, with 9 bases in between. This CDR3 reads CASSLSRESNQPQHF. DNA of the CDR3: TGTGCCAGCAGTTTATCCCGGGAGAGCAATCAGCCCCAGCATTTT.

The gene calls are TRBV19 and TRBJ1-5, with TRBD1 as a possible D gene (6 bases). The CDR3 covers 15 residues. The germline V gene has CDR1 LNHDA and CDR2 SQIVND (reference sequence). The V end lost 7 bases, the J end lost 5 bases, and 18 bases lay between the germline ends. CDR3 protein: CASKAHGGPDQPQHF. The CDR3 DNA follows: TGTGCCAGTAAGGCCCACGGGGGGCCGGATCAGCCCCAGCATTTT.

This clonotype has at least ten counts. The chain recombines TRBV12-3 or TRBV12-4 with TRBJ1-1, with D tentatively TRBD1 (6 bases). This CDR3 has 19 amino acids. Trimming removed 5 bases from V and 0 bases from J, with 25 bases in between. The CDR3 loop is CASSGRVRGAYSMNTEAFF. The CDR3 DNA is TGTGCCAGCAGTGGGCGGGTTCGGGGGGCTTACTCCATGAACACTGAAGCTTTCTTT.

This clonotype was seen many times. The genes are TRBV7-9 and TRBJ2-5; D is unresolved. The V and J ends lost 5 bases and 1 base respectively, with 14 bases between them. CDR1 and CDR2 (germline): SEHNR, FQNEAQ (reference sequence). The CDR3 is 15 residues long. Written as DNA, the CDR3 is TGTGCCAGCAGCCTCCCCTTCGCGGCCCAAGAGACCCAGTACTTC. It encodes CASSLPFAAQETQYF.

This clonotype was detected many times. This chain joins TRBV12-3 or TRBV12-4 and TRBJ2-7, with 7 bases aligning to TRBD1. Losses at the gene ends were 6 bases for V and 3 bases for J; bases not matched to a gene: 5. CDR3 size: 13 residues. The CDR3: CASRGDSDYEQYF. The DNA for the CDR3 is TGTGCCAGCAGGGGGGACAGTGACTACGAGCAGTACTTC.

The gene calls are TRBV7-2 and TRBJ2-1; TRBD2 aligns across 8 bases. J was trimmed by 7 bases and V by 6 bases; bases with no gene match: 11. Germline CDR1 SGHTA, CDR2 FQGNSA. CDR3 length equals 15 residues. The CDR3 region is CASRLTPGLDNEQFF. CDR3 in DNA: TGTGCCAGCAGACTTACCCCGGGACTAGATAATGAGCAGTTCTTC.